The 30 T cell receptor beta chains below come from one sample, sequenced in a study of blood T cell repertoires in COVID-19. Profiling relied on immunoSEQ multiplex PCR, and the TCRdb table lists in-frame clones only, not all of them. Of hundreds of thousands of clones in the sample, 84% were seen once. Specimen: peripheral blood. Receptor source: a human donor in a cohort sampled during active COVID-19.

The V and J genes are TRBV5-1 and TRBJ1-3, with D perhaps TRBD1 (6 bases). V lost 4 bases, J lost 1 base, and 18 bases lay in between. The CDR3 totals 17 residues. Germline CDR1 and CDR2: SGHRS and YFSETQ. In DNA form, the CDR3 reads TGCGCCAGCAGCCCGCTATTGACAGGCCGGTCTGGAAACACCATATATTTT. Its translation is CASSPLLTGRSGNTIYF. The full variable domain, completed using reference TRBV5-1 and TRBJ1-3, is KAGVTQTPRYLIKTRGQQVTLSCSPISGHRSVSWYQQTPGQGLQFLFEYFSETQRNKGNFPGRFSGRQFSNSRSEMNVSTLELGDSALYLCASSPLLTGRSGNTIYFGEGSWLTVV.

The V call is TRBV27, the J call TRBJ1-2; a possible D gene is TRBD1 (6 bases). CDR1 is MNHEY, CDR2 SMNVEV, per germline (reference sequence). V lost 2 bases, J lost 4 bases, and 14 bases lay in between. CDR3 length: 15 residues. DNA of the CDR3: TGTGCCAGCAGTTTAGACTCTACAGGGCTCTATGGCTACACCTTC. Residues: CASSLDSTGLYGYTF.

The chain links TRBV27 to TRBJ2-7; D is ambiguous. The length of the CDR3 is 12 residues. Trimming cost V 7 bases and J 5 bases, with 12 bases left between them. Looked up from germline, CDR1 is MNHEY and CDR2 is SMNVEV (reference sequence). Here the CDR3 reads CASISLRDEQYF. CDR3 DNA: TGTGCCAGCATCTCCCTTCGGGACGAGCAGTACTTC.

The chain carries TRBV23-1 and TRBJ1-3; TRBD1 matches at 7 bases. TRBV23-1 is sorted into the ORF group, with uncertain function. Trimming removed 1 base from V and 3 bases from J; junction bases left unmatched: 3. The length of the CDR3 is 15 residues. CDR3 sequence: CASSQWSGGGNTIYF. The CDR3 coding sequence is TGCGCCAGCAGTCAATGGTCAGGGGGTGGAAACACCATATATTTT.

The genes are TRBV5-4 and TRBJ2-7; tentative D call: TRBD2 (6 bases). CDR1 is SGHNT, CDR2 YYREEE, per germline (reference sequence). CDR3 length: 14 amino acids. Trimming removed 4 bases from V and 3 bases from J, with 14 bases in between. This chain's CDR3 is CASSHTGGNYEQYF. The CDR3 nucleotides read TGTGCCAGCAGCCATACAGGAGGGAACTACGAGCAGTACTTC.

The CDR3 spells CASKRQGGEQYF. The CDR3 region has the DNA TGTGCCAGCAAAAGACAGGGTGGGGAGCAGTACTTC. The V call is TRBV27, the J call TRBJ2-7; 7 bases fit TRBD1. The V gene end was trimmed by 7 bases and the J gene end by 7 bases; junction bases not matched to a gene: 7. This CDR3 spans 12 amino acids. CDR1 and CDR2 from the germline V gene are MNHEY and SMNVEV (reference sequence).

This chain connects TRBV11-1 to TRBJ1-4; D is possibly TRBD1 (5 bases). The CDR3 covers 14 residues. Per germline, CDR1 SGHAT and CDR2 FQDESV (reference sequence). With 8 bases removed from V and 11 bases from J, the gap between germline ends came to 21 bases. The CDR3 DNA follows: TGTGCCAGCCAGACAGCTGATGGTCTTGGTAAACTGTTTTTT. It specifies CASQTADGLGKLFF.

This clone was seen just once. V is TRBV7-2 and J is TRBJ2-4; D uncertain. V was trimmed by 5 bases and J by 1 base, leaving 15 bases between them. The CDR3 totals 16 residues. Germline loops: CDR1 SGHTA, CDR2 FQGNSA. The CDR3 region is CASSPLSGGAKNIQYF. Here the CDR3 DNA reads TGTGCCAGCAGCCCCCTGTCGGGTGGGGCCAAAAACATTCAGTACTTC.

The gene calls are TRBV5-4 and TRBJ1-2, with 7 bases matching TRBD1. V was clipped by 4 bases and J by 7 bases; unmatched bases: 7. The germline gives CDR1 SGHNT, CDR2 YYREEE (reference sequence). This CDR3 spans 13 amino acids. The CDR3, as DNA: TGTGCCAGCAGCACGGACAGGAATTCTGGCTACACCTTC. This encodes CASSTDRNSGYTF. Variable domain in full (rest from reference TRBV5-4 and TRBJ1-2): ETGVTQSPTHLIKTRGQQVTLRCSSQSGHNTVSWYQQALGQGPQFIFQYYREEENGRGNFPPRFSGLQFPNYSSELNVNALELDDSALYLCASSTDRNSGYTFGSGTRLTVV.

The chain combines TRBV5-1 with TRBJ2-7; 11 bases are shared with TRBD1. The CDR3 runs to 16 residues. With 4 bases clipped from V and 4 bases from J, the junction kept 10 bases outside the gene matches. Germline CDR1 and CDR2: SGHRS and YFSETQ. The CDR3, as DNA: TGCGCCAGCAGCCTTCAAGCAGGGACAGGGGGTTACGAGCAGTACTTC. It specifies CASSLQAGTGGYEQYF.

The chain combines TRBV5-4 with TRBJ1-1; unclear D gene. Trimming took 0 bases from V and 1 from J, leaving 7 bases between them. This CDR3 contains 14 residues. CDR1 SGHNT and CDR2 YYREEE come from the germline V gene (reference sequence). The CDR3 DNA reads TGTGCCAGCAGCTTGGCGGTCCCGAACACTGAAGCTTTCTTT. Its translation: CASSLAVPNTEAFF.

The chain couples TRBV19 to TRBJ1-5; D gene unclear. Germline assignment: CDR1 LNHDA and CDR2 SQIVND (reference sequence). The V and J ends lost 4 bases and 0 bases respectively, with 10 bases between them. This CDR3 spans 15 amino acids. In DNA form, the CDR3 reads TGTGCCAGTAGTACCAAACAGAATAGCAATCAGCCCCAGCATTTT. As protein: CASSTKQNSNQPQHF.

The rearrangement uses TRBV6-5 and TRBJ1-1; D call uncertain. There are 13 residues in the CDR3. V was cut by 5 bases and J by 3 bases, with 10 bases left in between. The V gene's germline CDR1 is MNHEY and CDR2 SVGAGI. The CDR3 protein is CASSIAGYTEAFF. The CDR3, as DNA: TGTGCCAGCAGTATCGCGGGGTACACTGAAGCTTTCTTT.

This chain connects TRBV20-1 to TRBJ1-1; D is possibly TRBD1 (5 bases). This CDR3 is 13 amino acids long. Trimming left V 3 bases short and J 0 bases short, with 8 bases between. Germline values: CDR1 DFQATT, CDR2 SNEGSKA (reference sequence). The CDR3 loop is CSASSGMNTEAFF. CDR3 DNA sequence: TGCAGTGCTAGTTCAGGGATGAACACTGAAGCTTTCTTT.

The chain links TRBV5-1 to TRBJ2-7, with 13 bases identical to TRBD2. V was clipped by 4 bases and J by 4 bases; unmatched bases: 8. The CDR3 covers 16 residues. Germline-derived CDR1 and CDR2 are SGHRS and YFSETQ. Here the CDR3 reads CASSPELTSGRYEQYF. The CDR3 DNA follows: TGCGCCAGCAGCCCAGAGCTGACTAGCGGGAGGTACGAGCAGTACTTC.

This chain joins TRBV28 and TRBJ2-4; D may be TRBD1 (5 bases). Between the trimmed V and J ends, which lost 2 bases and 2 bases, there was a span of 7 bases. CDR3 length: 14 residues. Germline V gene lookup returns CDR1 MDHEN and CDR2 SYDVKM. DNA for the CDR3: TGTGCCAGCAGTTTACAGGGATCCAAAAACATTCAGTACTTC. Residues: CASSLQGSKNIQYF.

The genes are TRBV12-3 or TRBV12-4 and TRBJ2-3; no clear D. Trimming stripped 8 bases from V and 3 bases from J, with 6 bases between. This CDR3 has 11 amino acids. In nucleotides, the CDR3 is TGTGCCAGCCAGAGGACAGATACGCAGTATTTT. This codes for CASQRTDTQYF.

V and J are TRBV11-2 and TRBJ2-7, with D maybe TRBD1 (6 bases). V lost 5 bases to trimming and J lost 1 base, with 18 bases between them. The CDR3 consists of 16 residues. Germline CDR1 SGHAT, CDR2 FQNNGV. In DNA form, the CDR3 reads TGTGCCAGCAGCGACGGACCAGGGGTGCTATCCTACGAGCAGTACTTC. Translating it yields CASSDGPGVLSYEQYF.

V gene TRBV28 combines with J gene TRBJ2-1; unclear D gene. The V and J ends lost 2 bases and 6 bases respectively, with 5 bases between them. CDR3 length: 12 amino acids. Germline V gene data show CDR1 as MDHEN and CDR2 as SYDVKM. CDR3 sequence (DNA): TGTGCCAGCAGTTTAAGCGTCAATGAGCAGTTCTTC. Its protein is CASSLSVNEQFF. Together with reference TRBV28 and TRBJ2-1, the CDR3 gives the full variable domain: DVKVTQSSRYLVKRTGEKVFLECVQDMDHENMFWYRQDPGLGLRLIYFSYDVKMKEKGDIPEGYSVSREKKERFSLILESASTNQTSMYLCASSLSVNEQFFGPGTRLTVL.

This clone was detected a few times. The CDR3 sequence is CASSPRGVSYEQYF. The CDR3 coding sequence is TGTGCCAGCAGCCCCCGCGGGGTTTCCTACGAGCAGTACTTC. The chain couples TRBV7-2 to TRBJ2-7, with D possibly matching TRBD2 (6 bases). Trimming cost V 5 bases and J 1 base, with 12 bases left between them. Germline CDR1 reads SGHTA; CDR2 reads FQGNSA. There are 14 residues in the CDR3. The variable domain in full, completed from reference TRBV7-2 and TRBJ2-7, reads GAGVSQSPSNKVTEKGKDVELRCDPISGHTALYWYRQSLGQGLEFLIYFQGNSAPDKSGLPSDRFSAERTGGSVSTLTIQRTQQEDSAVYLCASSPRGVSYEQYFGPGTRLTVT.

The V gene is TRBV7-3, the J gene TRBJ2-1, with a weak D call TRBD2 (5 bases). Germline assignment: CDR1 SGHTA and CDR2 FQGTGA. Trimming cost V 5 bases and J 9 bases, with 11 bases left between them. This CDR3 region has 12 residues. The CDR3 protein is CASSNTGSEQFF. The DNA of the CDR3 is TGTGCCAGCAGCAACACGGGGAGTGAGCAGTTCTTC.

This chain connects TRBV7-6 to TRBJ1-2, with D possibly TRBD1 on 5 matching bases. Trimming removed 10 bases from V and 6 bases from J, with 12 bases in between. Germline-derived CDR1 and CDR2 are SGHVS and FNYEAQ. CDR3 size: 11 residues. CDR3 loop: CATPQGDGYTF. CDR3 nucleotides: TGTGCCACTCCACAAGGGGATGGCTACACCTTC.

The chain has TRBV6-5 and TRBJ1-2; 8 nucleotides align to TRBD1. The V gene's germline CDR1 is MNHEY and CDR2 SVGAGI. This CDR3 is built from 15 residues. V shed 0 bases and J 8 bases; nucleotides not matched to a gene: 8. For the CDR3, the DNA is TGTGCCAGCAGTTACTCGGGGACAGGTTCGGGGGGCTACACCTTC. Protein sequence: CASSYSGTGSGGYTF.

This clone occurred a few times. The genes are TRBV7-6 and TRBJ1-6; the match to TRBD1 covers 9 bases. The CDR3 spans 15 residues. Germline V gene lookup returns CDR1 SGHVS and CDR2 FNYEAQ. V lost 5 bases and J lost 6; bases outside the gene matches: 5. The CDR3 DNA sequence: TGTGCCAGCAGCCCCGGACAGGGGTTTAATTCACCCCTCCACTTT. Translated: CASSPGQGFNSPLHF.

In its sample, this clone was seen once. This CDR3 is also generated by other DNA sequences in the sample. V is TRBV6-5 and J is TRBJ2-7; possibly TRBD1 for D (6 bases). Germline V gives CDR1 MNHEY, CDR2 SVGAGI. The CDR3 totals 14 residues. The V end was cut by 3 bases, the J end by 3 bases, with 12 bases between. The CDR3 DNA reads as TGTGCCAGCAGTTATGGACAGTCCAACTACGAGCAGTACTTC. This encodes CASSYGQSNYEQYF.

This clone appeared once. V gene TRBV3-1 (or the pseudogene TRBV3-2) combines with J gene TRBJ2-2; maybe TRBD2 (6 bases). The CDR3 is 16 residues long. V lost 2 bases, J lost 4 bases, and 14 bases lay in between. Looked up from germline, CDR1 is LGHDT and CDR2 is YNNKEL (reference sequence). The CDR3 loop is CASSQLGRGSTGELFF. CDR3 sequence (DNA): TGTGCCAGCAGCCAATTAGGGCGGGGAAGCACCGGGGAGCTGTTTTTT.

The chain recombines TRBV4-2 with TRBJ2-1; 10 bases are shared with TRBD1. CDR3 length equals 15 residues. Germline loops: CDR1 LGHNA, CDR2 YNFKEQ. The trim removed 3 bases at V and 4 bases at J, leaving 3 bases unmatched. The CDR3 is CASSHGQGVYNEQFF. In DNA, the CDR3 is TGTGCCAGCAGCCACGGACAGGGGGTGTACAATGAGCAGTTCTTC.

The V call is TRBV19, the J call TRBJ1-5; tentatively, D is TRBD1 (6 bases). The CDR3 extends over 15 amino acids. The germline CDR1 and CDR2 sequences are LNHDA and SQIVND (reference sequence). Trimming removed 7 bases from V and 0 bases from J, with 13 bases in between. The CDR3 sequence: CASMYRDISNQPQHF. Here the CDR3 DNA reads TGTGCCAGTATGTACCGGGACATTAGCAATCAGCCCCAGCATTTT.

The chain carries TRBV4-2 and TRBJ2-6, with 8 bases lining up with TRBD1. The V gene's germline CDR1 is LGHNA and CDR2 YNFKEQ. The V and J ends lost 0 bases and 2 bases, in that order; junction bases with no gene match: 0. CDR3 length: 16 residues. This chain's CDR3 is CASSQEQGAGANVLTF. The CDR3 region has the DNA TGTGCCAGCAGCCAAGAACAGGGGGCTGGGGCCAACGTCCTGACTTTC.

CDR3: CASSPDRASEAFF. The CDR3 nucleotides read TGTGCCAGCAGCCCGGACAGGGCCAGTGAAGCTTTCTTT. The chain employs TRBV5-4 and TRBJ1-1; 8 bases agree with TRBD1. This CDR3 contains 13 residues. CDR1 and CDR2 (germline): SGHNT, YYREEE (reference sequence). The junction had 6 bases not matched to a gene; V was cut back by 4 bases and J by 7 bases.